The 31 T cell receptor beta chains reported below all come from one sample, sequenced in a study of cytomegalovirus exposure and HLA in healthy donors. PCR used 60 Vbeta primers and 13 Jbeta primers. Assay: immunoSEQ multiplex PCR; the TCRdb copy retains only in-frame clones and omits some. The sample lists some 150,000 clones, 70% to 85% occurring once. The sequencing sample was made of PBMCs. Every receptor here comes from a male donor in good health and CMV-seronegative.

The J gene is TRBJ2-5, the V gene TRBV7-8; D perhaps matches TRBD2 (6 bases). The DNA matches TRBJ2-7 better at its end, which makes the J call doubtful. This CDR3 has 14 amino acids. Germline V gives CDR1 SGHVS, CDR2 FQNEAQ. In nucleotides, the CDR3 is TGTGCCAGCAGCAAGCGGGCCAGCTCCTACGAGCAGTACTTC. It yields the protein CASSKRASSYEQYF.

The chain has TRBV7-2 and TRBJ2-5; D possibly corresponds to TRBD1 (6 bases). The CDR3 consists of 16 residues. Trimming pared 2 bases from V and 5 bases from J, leaving 18 bases between. Germline CDR1 SGHTA, CDR2 FQGNSA. The CDR3 protein is CASSLFSPGAEETQYF. The CDR3, as DNA: TGTGCCAGCAGCTTATTTTCCCCAGGGGCGGAGGAGACCCAGTACTTC.

The gene calls are TRBV27 and TRBJ1-3; D is perhaps TRBD1 (5 bases). This CDR3 spans 14 amino acids. Germline CDR1 reads MNHEY; CDR2 reads SMNVEV (reference sequence). The V end was cut by 4 bases, the J end by 3 bases, with 10 bases between. DNA of the CDR3: TGTGCCAGCAGTTCCACAGGTGTTGGAAACACCATATATTTT. Translating it yields CASSSTGVGNTIYF.

J is TRBJ2-7 and V is TRBV7-2, with 8 bases identical to TRBD1. V shed 5 bases, J shed 7 bases, and the junction held 19 bases outside the gene matches. CDR3 length equals 17 residues. Germline CDR1 reads SGHTA; CDR2 reads FQGNSA. CDR3 DNA sequence: TGTGCCAGCAGCCGACTCACACGGGACAGGTGGTTTAGGGAGCAGTACTTC. Amino acid sequence: CASSRLTRDRWFREQYF.

The J gene is TRBJ1-5, the V gene TRBV7-8, with D maybe TRBD1 (6 bases). V was clipped by 3 bases and J by 4 bases, with 19 bases between them. There are 17 residues in the CDR3. Looked up from germline, CDR1 is SGHVS and CDR2 is FQNEAQ. The CDR3, as DNA: TGTGCCAGCAGCTTGATGACCCGGACTCAGGGGAATCAGCCCCAGCATTTT. Translating gives CASSLMTRTQGNQPQHF.

This clone was observed a single time. The J gene is TRBJ2-5, the V gene TRBV4-3; 13 nucleotides match TRBD2. Germline values: CDR1 LGHNA, CDR2 YSLEER. With 0 bases clipped from V and 7 bases from J, the junction kept 5 bases outside the gene matches. This CDR3 is 16 amino acids long. The CDR3 spells CASSQETSGGRGTQYF. CDR3 coding DNA: TGCGCCAGCAGCCAAGAGACTAGCGGGGGGCGGGGGACCCAGTACTTC.

This clone showed up just a few times. The rearrangement links TRBV15 to TRBJ1-1; D is perhaps TRBD1 (5 bases). The germline V gene has CDR1 LNHNV and CDR2 YYDKDF (reference sequence). With 8 bases removed from V and 3 bases from J, the gap between germline ends came to 13 bases. The CDR3 consists of 13 residues. This CDR3 reads CATFLGGYTEAFF. CDR3 sequence (DNA): TGTGCCACCTTCCTCGGGGGGTACACTGAAGCTTTCTTT.

This clone was seen a handful of times. The genes are TRBV6-5 and TRBJ1-1; D perhaps matches TRBD1 (5 bases). The CDR3 has 14 amino acids. Per germline, CDR1 MNHEY and CDR2 SVGAGI. The V end lost 7 bases, the J end lost 3 bases, and 15 bases lay between the germline ends. CDR3 in DNA: TGTGCCAGCATCATCGTCGGCAGGGACACTGAAGCTTTCTTT. This encodes CASIIVGRDTEAFF.

V usage is TRBV5-1 and J usage is TRBJ1-2; D gene uncertain. Germline CDR1 is SGHRS and CDR2 is YFSETQ. The CDR3 loop spans 13 amino acids. V was clipped by 3 bases and J by 4 bases, with 10 bases between them. CDR3 bases: TGCGCCAGCAGCTCTGACGGGATCTATGGCTACACCTTC. Protein sequence: CASSSDGIYGYTF. Combining the CDR3 with reference TRBV5-1 and TRBJ1-2 gives the whole variable domain KAGVTQTPRYLIKTRGQQVTLSCSPISGHRSVSWYQQTPGQGLQFLFEYFSETQRNKGNFPGRFSGRQFSNSRSEMNVSTLELGDSALYLCASSSDGIYGYTFGSGTRLTVV.

This chain joins TRBV7-9 and TRBJ1-4; TRBD1 matches 9 bases. CDR3 size: 14 residues. With 4 bases clipped from V and 6 bases from J, the junction kept 3 bases outside the gene matches. Germline CDR1 reads SEHNR; CDR2 reads FQNEAQ (reference sequence). The CDR3 loop is CASSSGQGYEKLFF. CDR3 DNA: TGTGCCAGCAGCTCGGGACAGGGATATGAAAAACTGTTTTTT.

This clone was counted once. The chain is built from TRBV6-5 and TRBJ2-7; a possible D gene is TRBD1 (6 bases). With 4 bases removed from V and 3 bases from J, the gap between germline ends came to 16 bases. This CDR3 region has 15 residues. CDR1 MNHEY and CDR2 SVGAGI come from the germline V gene. This CDR3 is CASSSPGTSLYEQYF. The CDR3 DNA follows: TGTGCCAGCAGTTCCCCCGGGACATCACTCTACGAGCAGTACTTC.

The chain has TRBV10-3 and TRBJ2-7, with 8 bases identical to TRBD2. CDR1 is ENHRY, CDR2 SYGVKD, per germline. Trimming took 5 bases from V and 1 from J; bases not matched to a gene: 7. The CDR3 has 15 amino acids. The CDR3 DNA sequence: TGTGCCATCAGTCTTGGTAGCGGGACATCCTACGAGCAGTACTTC. The encoded protein is CAISLGSGTSYEQYF.

The chain carries TRBV11-2 and TRBJ2-5, with D possibly being TRBD1 (6 bases). Gene TRBJ2-7 matches the end of the DNA better, so the J call may be wrong. CDR3 size: 15 residues. Germline CDR1 is SGHAT and CDR2 is FQNNGV. This CDR3 reads CASSLTPGHPYEQYF. The CDR3 coding sequence is TGTGCCAGCAGCCTGACCCCGGGACATCCATACGAGCAGTACTTC.

The J gene is TRBJ1-5, the V gene TRBV12-5, with D possibly being TRBD1 (5 bases). V was shortened by 5 bases and J by 4 bases, with 18 bases between the two germline ends. The CDR3 length is 16 residues. Germline lookup yields CDR1 LGHNT and CDR2 FRNRAP. The CDR3 loop reads CASGPGTGGINQPQHF. The CDR3 coding sequence is TGTGCTAGTGGTCCTGGGACGGGGGGAATTAATCAGCCCCAGCATTTT.

The chain combines TRBV4-2 with TRBJ2-5; 10 bases match TRBD2. The CDR3 runs to 17 residues. V was pared by 1 base and J by 5 bases, with 10 bases of the junction left unmatched. Germline-derived CDR1 and CDR2 are LGHNA and YNFKEQ. The CDR3 is CASSQVKGSGGAETQYF. CDR3 DNA sequence: TGTGCCAGCAGCCAAGTGAAAGGCAGCGGGGGGGCCGAGACCCAGTACTTC.

This clone was observed a single time. The J gene is TRBJ2-1, the V gene TRBV9; 8 bases are a match to TRBD2. The CDR3 has 16 residues. Germline CDR1 reads SGDLS; CDR2 reads YYNGEE. V dropped 0 bases and J dropped 6; count of bases not matched to a gene: 8. CDR3 sequence (DNA): TGTGCCAGCAGCGTAGTAGTGGGACTAGGGATCAATGAGCAGTTCTTC. This gives the protein CASSVVVGLGINEQFF.

This chain links TRBV28 with TRBJ1-5; 8 bases match TRBD1. The CDR3 has 15 amino acids. Germline V gene data show CDR1 as MDHEN and CDR2 as SYDVKM. Trimming cost V 1 base and J 5 bases; bases outside gene matches: 4. CDR3 coding DNA: TGTGCCAGCAGTTTATTAGCAGGGGGCGATCAGCCCCAGCATTTT. It yields the protein CASSLLAGGDQPQHF.

The chain links TRBV25-1 to TRBJ1-6; 8 positions agree with TRBD1. The CDR3 has 14 residues. Germline V gives CDR1 MGHDK, CDR2 SYGVNS. V was pared by 6 bases and J by 6 bases, with 4 bases of the junction left unmatched. For the CDR3, the DNA is TGTGCCAGCAGCGGACAGGGTAGTAATTCACCCCTCCACTTT. It codes for CASSGQGSNSPLHF.

This clone was detected only once. The CDR3 region is CASSFTTGGDYGYTF. The DNA of the CDR3 is TGCGCCAGCAGCTTTACGACAGGGGGGGACTATGGCTACACCTTC. The chain employs TRBV4-1 and TRBJ1-2, with TRBD1 matching over 9 bases. Germline CDR1 reads MGHRA; CDR2 reads YSYEKL. The V segment lost 5 bases and the J segment 3 bases; nucleotides outside the gene matches: 7. This CDR3 has 15 residues.

The rearrangement links TRBV5-6 to TRBJ2-5, with 11 nucleotides matching TRBD2. J gave up 3 bases and V 4 bases, and 8 bases lay outside the gene matches. This CDR3 comprises 16 residues. Germline values: CDR1 SGHDT, CDR2 YYEEEE. This CDR3 reads CASSTMGLAVEETQYF. The CDR3 DNA reads as TGTGCCAGCAGCACTATGGGACTAGCGGTAGAAGAGACCCAGTACTTC.

The genes are TRBV11-3 and TRBJ2-7, with 11 bases fitting TRBD2. V lost 1 base to trimming and J lost 4 bases; unmatched junction nucleotides: 9. This CDR3 has 17 amino acids. Germline V gene data show CDR1 as SGHNT and CDR2 as YENEEA. The CDR3: CASSLGPNSGRGYEQYF. The CDR3 nucleotides read TGTGCCAGCAGCTTAGGCCCCAATAGCGGGAGGGGATACGAGCAGTACTTC.

The chain combines TRBV5-1 with TRBJ2-3; D is ambiguous. The CDR3 contains 14 residues. V dropped 0 bases and J dropped 3 bases, with 8 bases sitting between them. Germline assignment: CDR1 SGHRS and CDR2 YFSETQ. The CDR3 bases are TGCGCCAGCAGCTTGGCTCAGGCGACAGATACGCAGTATTTT. Protein sequence: CASSLAQATDTQYF.

The chain uses TRBV19 and TRBJ2-7; D is undetermined. Between the trimmed V and J ends, which lost 1 base and 7 bases, there was a span of 14 bases. From germline, CDR1 is LNHDA and CDR2 SQIVND (reference sequence). CDR3 size: 14 residues. DNA of the CDR3: TGTGCCAGTAGTATAGGAGGATACCCGGGTGAGCAGTACTTC. Its protein product is CASSIGGYPGEQYF.

In nucleotides, the CDR3 is TGTGCCAGCAGTTTACAACCGGGAGCGGGAGATAGGAATGAGCAGTTCTTC. Protein product: CASSLQPGAGDRNEQFF. The V gene is TRBV28, the J gene TRBJ2-1; 8 bases fit TRBD2. The CDR3 sequence is 17 residues long. The germline CDR1 and CDR2 sequences are MDHEN and SYDVKM. V was pared by 2 bases and J by 7 bases, with 13 bases of the junction left unmatched. The full variable domain, in which reference TRBV28 and TRBJ2-1 provide the parts outside the CDR3, is DVKVTQSSRYLVKRTGEKVFLECVQDMDHENMFWYRQDPGLGLRLIYFSYDVKMKEKGDIPEGYSVSREKKERFSLILESASTNQTSMYLCASSLQPGAGDRNEQFFGPGTRLTVL.

The V call is TRBV15, the J call TRBJ2-1; 12 bases line up with TRBD2. Germline assignment: CDR1 LNHNV and CDR2 YYDKDF (reference sequence). This CDR3 has 15 residues. After removal of 5 bases from V and 5 bases from J, the junction contained 4 bases not matched to a gene. The CDR3: CATSLLAGGNNEQFF. CDR3 in DNA: TGTGCCACCAGCCTGCTAGCGGGGGGGAACAATGAGCAGTTCTTC.

The rearrangement links TRBV5-1 to TRBJ2-3; 14 nucleotides align to TRBD2. Germline V gene data show CDR1 as SGHRS and CDR2 as YFSETQ. This CDR3 is built from 18 residues. With 2 bases clipped from V and 0 bases from J, the junction kept 5 bases outside the gene matches. As DNA, the CDR3 is TGCGCCAGCAGCTTCGGACTAGCGGGGGGCCGTAGCACAGATACGCAGTATTTT. As protein: CASSFGLAGGRSTDTQYF.

This clone came up a few times. Other DNA sequences in this sample translate to the same CDR3. V and J are TRBV6-5 and TRBJ1-1; unclear D gene. The CDR3 runs 13 residues. The germline CDR1 and CDR2 sequences are MNHEY and SVGAGI. V lost 4 bases and J lost 2, with 8 bases in between. DNA of the CDR3: TGTGCCAGCAGTTCCCGGGTCAACACTGAAGCTTTCTTT. Translation: CASSSRVNTEAFF.

DNA for the CDR3: TGTGCCAGCAGACAGGGGGGGAACACCGGGGAGCTGTTTTTT. This gives the protein CASRQGGNTGELFF. V usage is TRBV28 and J usage is TRBJ2-2; 8 nucleotides line up with TRBD1. V was clipped by 6 bases and J by 1 base; unmatched bases: 1. The CDR3 extends over 14 amino acids. Germline V CDR1 and CDR2: MDHEN, SYDVKM.

The V call is TRBV10-3, the J call TRBJ2-3; TRBD2 matches at 10 bases. This CDR3 region has 18 residues. In germline, CDR1 is ENHRY, CDR2 SYGVKD. Trimming removed 4 bases from V and 0 bases from J; junction bases left unmatched: 10. The CDR3 reads CAISVLAGGGFSTDTQYF. DNA of the CDR3: TGTGCCATCAGTGTCTTAGCGGGGGGCGGATTTAGCACAGATACGCAGTATTTT.

The chain couples TRBV18 to TRBJ1-5; maybe TRBD1 (5 bases). Trimming shortened V by 6 bases and J by 3 bases, and 9 bases separated the two germline ends. The CDR3 length is 13 residues. Germline CDR1 and CDR2: KGHSH and LQKENI. In DNA form, the CDR3 reads TGTGCCAGCTCCCCCAGGGTCAATCAGCCCCAGCATTTT. Translation gives CASSPRVNQPQHF.

The rearrangement joins TRBV4-3 to TRBJ2-2; 9 positions match TRBD1. After removal of 0 bases from V and 4 bases from J, the junction contained 9 bases not matched to a gene. CDR3 length: 18 residues. Germline CDR1 and CDR2: LGHNA and YSLEER. DNA for the CDR3: TGCGCCAGCAGCCAAGAGGCCCCTGGGACAGGGCGCACCGGGGAGCTGTTTTTT. It yields the protein CASSQEAPGTGRTGELFF.